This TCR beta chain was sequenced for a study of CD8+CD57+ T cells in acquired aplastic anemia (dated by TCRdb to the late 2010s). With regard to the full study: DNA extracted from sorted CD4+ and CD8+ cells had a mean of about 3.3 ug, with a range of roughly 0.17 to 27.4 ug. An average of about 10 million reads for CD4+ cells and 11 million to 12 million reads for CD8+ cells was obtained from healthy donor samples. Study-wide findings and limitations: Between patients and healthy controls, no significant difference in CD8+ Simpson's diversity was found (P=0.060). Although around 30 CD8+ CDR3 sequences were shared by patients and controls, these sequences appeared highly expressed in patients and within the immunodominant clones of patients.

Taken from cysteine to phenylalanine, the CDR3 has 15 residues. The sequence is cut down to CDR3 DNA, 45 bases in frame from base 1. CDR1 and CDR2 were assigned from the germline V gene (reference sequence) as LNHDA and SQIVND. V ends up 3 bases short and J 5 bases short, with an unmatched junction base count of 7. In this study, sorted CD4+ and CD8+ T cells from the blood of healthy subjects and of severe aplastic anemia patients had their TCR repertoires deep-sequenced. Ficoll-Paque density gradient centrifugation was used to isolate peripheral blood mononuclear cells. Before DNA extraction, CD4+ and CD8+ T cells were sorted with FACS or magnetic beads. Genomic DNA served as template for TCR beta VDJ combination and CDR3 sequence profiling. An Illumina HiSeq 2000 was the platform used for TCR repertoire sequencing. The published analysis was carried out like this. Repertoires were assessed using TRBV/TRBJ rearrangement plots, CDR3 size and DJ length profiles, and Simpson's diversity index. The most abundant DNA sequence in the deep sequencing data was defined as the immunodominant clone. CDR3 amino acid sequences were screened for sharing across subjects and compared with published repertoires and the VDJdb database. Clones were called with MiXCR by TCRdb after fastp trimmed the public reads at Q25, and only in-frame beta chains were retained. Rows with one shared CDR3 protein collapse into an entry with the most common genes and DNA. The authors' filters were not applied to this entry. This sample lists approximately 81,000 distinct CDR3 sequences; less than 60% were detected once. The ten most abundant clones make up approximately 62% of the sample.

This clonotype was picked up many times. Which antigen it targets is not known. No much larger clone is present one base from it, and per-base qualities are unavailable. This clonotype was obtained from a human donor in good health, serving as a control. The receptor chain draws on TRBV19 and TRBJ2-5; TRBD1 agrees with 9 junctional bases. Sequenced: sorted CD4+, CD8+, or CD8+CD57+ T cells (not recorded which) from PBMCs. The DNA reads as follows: TGTGCCAGTAGTATGAGTTGGGACAGGGAGGAGACCCAGTACTTC. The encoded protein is CASSMSWDREETQYF.